The clone carrying this TCR beta chain was counted ten times or more. No antigen is known for it. It may be a read error: a sequence one base away is much more abundant. The sample is drawn from a study of breast tumors, draining lymph nodes, adjacent tissues. One entry per CDR3 protein results from TCRdb running MiXCR on the multiplex PCR reads. The table includes tens of thousands of distinct CDR3 sequences, approximately 60% detected once. Findings of the study overall: Luminal-like breast cancer showed significantly greater tumor-nontumor repertoire similarity than basal-like breast cancer did. Tumor repertoires ranked between lymph nodes and nontumor tissue in diversity, with V and J gene preferences. Most tumor T cells seemingly derive from lymph node, then expand in tumor. Tumor T cell lymph node origin was a supported hypothesis, not proven.

Sequenced sample: tumor-adjacent breast tissue. The source is a female donor with breast cancer. Some clones in this sample may be carry-over from other donors' samples.

The CDR3 region is CASSTLGGYGYTF. The CDR3 bases are TGTGCCAGCAGCACCCTAGGCGGCTATGGCTACACCTTC. The J gene is TRBJ1-2, the V gene TRBV9; D gene uncertain. V was clipped by 4 bases and J by 4 bases, with 11 bases between them. The CDR3 contains 13 residues. The germline V gene encodes CDR1 SGDLS and CDR2 YYNGEE. Using reference TRBV9 and TRBJ1-2 for the parts outside the CDR3, the full variable domain is DSGVTQTPKHLITATGQRVTLRCSPRSGDLSVYWYQQSLDQGLQFLIQYYNGEERAKGNILERFSAQQFPDLHSELNLSSLELGDSALYFCASSTLGGYGYTFGSGTRLTVV.